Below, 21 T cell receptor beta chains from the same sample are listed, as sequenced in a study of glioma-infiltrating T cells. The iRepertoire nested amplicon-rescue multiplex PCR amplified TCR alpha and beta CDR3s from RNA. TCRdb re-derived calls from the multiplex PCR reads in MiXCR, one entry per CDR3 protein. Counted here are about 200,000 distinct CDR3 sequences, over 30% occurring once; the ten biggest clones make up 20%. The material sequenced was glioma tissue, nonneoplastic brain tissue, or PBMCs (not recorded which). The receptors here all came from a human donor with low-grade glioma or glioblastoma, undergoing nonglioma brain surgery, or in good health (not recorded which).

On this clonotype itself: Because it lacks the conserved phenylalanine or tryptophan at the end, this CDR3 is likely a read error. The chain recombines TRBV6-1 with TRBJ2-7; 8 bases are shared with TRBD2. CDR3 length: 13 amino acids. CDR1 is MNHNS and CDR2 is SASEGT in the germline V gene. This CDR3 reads CACGYGRGDEQYS. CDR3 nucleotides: TGTGCATGCGGTTACGGGAGGGGCGACGAGCAGTACTCC.

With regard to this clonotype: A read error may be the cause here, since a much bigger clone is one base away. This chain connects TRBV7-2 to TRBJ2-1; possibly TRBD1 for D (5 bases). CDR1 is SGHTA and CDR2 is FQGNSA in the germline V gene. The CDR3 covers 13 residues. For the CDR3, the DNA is TGTGCCAGCAGCTTAAACAGGTACAATGAGCAGCTCTTC. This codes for CASSLNRYNEQLF.

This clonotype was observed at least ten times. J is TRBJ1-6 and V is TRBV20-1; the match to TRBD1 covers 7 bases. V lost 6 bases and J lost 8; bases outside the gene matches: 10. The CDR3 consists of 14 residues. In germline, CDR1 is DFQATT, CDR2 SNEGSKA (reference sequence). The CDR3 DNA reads TGCAGTGCCCCAACGGGACAGACTTATTCACCCCTCCACTTT. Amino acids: CSAPTGQTYSPLHF.

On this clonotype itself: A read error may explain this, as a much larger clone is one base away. The DNA of the CDR3 is TGTGCCATCAGTGAGCCGCGGGAGTACAATGAGAAGTTCTTC. Translating gives CAISEPREYNEKFF. This chain links TRBV10-3 with TRBJ2-1; 7 nucleotides align to TRBD2. The CDR3 has 14 amino acids. CDR1 and CDR2 (germline): ENHRY, SYGVKD.

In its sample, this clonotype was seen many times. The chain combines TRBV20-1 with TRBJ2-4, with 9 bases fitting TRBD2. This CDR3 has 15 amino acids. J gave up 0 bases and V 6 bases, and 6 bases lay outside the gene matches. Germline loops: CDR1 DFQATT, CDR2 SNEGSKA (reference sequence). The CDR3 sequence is CSAGRLAVAKNIQYF. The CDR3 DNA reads TGCAGTGCGGGAAGACTAGCGGTAGCCAAAAACATTCAGTACTTC.

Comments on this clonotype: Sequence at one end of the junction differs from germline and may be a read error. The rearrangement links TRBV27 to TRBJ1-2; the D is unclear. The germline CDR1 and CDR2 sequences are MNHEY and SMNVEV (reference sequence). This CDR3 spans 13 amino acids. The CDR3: CTSSLSGGNGDTF. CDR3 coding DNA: TGTACCAGCAGTTTATCGGGAGGGAATGGCGACACCTTC.

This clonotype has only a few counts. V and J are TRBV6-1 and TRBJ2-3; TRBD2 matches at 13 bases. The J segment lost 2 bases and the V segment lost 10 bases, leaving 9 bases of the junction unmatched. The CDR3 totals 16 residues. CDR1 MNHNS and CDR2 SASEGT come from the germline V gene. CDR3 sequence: CAIRDTSGRATDTQYF. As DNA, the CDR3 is TGTGCCATCAGAGACACTAGCGGGAGGGCCACAGATACGCAGTATTTT.

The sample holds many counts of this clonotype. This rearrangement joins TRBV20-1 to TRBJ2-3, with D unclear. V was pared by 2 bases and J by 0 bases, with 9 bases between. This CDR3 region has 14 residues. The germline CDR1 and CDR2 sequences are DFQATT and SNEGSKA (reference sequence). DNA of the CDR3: TGCAGTGCTAGAATACAGTTTAGCACAGATACGCAGTATTTT. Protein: CSARIQFSTDTQYF.

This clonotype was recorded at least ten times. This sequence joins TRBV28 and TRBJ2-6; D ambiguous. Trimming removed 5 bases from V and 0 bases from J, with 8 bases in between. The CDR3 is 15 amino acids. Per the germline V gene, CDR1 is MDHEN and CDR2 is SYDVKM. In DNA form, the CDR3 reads TGTGCCAGCAGTCTCTGGGACTCTGGGGCCAACGTCCTGACTTTC. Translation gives CASSLWDSGANVLTF.

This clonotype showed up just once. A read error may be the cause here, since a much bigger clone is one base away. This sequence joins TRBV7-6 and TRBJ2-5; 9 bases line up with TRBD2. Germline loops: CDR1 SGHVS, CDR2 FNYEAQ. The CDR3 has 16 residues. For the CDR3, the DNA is TGTGCCAGCAGCTCTCCGGGACTAGCAGTCCAAGAGACCCGGTACTTC. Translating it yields CASSSPGLAVQETRYF.

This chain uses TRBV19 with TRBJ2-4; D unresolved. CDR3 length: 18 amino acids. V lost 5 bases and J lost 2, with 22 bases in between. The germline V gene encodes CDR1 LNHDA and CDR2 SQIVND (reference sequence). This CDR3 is CASSLISVPQTSKNIQYF. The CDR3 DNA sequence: TGTGCCAGTAGTCTCATCTCGGTACCCCAAACGTCCAAAAACATTCAGTACTTC.

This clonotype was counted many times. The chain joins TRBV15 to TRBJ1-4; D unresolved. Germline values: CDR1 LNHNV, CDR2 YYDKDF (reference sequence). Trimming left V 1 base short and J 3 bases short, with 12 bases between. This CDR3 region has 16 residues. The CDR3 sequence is CATSRGSLGANEKLFF. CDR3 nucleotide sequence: TGTGCCACCAGCAGAGGCAGCCTCGGGGCTAATGAAAAACTGTTTTTT.

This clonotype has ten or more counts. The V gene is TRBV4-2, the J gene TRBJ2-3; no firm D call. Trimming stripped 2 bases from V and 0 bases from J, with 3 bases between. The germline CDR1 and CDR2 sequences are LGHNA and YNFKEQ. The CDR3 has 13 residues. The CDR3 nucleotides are TGTGCCAGCAGCCAACAGAGCACAGATACGCAGTATTTT. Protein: CASSQQSTDTQYF.

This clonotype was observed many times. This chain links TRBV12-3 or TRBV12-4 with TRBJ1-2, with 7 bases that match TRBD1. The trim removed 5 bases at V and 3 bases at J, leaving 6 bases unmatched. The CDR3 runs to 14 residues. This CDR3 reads CASSRDSSYYGYTF. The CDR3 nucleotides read TGTGCCAGCAGTCGGGACAGCTCATACTATGGCTACACCTTC.

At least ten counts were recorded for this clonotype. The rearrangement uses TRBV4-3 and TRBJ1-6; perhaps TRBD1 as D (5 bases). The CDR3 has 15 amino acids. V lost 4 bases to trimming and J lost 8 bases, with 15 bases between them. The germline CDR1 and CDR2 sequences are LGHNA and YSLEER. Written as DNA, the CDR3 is TGCGCCAGCAGCCTAGCGGGACGGACGGATTCACCCCTCCACTTT. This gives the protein CASSLAGRTDSPLHF.

CDR3 in DNA: TGTGCCAGCAGCATAGCGGGAGGGCCCTCCTACAATGAGCAGTTCTTC. Encoded protein: CASSIAGGPSYNEQFF. This chain links TRBV12-3 or TRBV12-4 with TRBJ2-1; TRBD2 matches at 11 bases. The CDR3 loop spans 16 amino acids. The J segment lost 0 bases and the V segment lost 6 bases, leaving 4 bases of the junction unmatched.

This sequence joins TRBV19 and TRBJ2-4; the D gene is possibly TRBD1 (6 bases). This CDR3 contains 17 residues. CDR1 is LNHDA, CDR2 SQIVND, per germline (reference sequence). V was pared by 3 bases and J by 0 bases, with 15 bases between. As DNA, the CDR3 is TGTGCCAGTAGTATCGAACAGGGAGTTGGAGCCAAAAACATTCAGTACTTC. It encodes CASSIEQGVGAKNIQYF.

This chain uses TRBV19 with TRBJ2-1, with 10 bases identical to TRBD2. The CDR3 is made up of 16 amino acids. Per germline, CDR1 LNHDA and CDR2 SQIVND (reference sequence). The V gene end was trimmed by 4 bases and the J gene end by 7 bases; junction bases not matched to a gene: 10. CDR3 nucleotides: TGTGCCAGTAGTAGGGGTCTAGCGGGAGAAGTAAATGAGCAGTTCTTC. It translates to CASSRGLAGEVNEQFF.

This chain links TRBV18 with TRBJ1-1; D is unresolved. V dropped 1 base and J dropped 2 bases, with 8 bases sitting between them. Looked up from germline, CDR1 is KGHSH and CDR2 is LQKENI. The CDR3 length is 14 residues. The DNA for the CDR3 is TGTGCCAGCTCACCACAGGAGATAAACACTGAAGCTTTCTTT. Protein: CASSPQEINTEAFF.

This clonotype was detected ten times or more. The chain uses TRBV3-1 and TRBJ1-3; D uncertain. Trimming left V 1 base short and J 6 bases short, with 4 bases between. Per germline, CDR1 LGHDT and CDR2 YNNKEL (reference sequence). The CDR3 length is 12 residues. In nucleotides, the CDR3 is TGTGCCAGCAGCCAAGTGGCAAACACCATATATTTT. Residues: CASSQVANTIYF.

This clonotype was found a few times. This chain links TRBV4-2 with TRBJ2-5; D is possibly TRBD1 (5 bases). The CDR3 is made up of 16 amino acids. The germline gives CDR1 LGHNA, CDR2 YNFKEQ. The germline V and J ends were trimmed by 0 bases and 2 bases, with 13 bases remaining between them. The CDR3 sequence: CASSQDRDREQETQYF. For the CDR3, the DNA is TGTGCCAGCAGCCAAGATCGAGACAGAGAACAAGAGACCCAGTACTTC.